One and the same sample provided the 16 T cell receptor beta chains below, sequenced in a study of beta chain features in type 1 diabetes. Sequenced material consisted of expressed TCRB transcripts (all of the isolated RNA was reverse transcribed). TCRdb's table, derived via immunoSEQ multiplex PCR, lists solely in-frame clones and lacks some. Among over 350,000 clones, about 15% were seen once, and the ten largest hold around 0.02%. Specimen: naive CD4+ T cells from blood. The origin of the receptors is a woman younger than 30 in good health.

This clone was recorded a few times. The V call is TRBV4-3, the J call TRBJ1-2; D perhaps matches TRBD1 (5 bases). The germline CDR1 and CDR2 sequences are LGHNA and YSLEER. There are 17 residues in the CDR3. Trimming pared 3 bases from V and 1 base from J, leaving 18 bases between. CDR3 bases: TGCGCCAGCAGCCACGGAGGGACCCGGGGGATTAACTATGGCTACACCTTC. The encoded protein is CASSHGGTRGINYGYTF.

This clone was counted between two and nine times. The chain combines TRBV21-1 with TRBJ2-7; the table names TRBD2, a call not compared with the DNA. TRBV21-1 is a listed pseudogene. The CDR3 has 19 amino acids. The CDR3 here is CASPHDSIGHAGKPYEQYF. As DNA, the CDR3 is TGTGCCAGCCCACACGACTCAATAGGACATGCGGGGAAACCCTACGAGCAGTACTTC.

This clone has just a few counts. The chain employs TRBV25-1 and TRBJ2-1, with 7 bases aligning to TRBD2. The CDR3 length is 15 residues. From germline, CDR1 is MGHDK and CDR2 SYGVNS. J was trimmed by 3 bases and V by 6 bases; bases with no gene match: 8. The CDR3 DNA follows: TGTGCCAGCAGCGGTTGGGGGAGGGACTACAATGAGCAGTTCTTC. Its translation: CASSGWGRDYNEQFF. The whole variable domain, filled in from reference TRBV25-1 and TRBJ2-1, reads EADIYQTPRYLVIGTGKKITLECSQTMGHDKMYWYQQDPGMELHLIHYSYGVNSTEKGDLSSESTVSRIRTEHFPLTLESARPSHTSQYLCASSGWGRDYNEQFFGPGTRLTVL.

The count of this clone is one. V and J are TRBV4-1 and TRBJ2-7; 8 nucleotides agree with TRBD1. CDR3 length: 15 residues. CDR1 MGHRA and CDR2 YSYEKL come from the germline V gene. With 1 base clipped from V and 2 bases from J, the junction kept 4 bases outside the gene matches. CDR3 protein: CASSQGDRRTYEQYF. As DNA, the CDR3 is TGCGCCAGCAGCCAAGGGGACAGGAGAACCTACGAGCAGTACTTC.

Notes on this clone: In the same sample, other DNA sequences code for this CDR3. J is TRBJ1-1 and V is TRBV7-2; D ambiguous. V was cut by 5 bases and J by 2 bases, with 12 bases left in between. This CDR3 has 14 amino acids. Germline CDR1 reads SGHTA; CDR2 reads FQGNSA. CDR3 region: CASSRDRGNTEAFF. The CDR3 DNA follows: TGTGCCAGCAGCCGCGATAGAGGAAACACTGAAGCTTTCTTT.

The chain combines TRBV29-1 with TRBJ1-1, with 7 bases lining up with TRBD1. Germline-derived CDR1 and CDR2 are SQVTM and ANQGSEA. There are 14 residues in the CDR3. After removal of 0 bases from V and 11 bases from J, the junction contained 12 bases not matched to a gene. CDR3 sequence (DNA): TGCAGCGTTGAAGAACAGGGGTCTCACTCCGCCGCTTTCTTT. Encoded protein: CSVEEQGSHSAAFF.

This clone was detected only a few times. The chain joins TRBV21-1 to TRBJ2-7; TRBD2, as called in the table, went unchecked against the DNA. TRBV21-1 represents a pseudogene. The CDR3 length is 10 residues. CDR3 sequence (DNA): TGTGCCAGCCCCGTTGACGAGCAGTACTTC. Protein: CASPVDEQYF.

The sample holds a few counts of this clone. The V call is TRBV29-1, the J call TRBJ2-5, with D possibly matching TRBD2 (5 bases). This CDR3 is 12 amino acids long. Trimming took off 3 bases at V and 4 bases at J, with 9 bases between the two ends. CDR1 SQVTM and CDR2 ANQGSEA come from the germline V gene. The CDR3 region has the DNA TGCAGCGTTGATGAGGGTAGAGAGACCCAGTACTTC. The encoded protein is CSVDEGRETQYF.

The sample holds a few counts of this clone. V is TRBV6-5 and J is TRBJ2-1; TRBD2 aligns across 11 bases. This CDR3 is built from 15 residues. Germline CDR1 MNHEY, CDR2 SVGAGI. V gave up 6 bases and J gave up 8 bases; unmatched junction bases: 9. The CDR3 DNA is TGTGCCAGCAGGTCCCTAGCGGGAGGACGAGATGAGCAGTTCTTC. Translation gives CASRSLAGGRDEQFF.

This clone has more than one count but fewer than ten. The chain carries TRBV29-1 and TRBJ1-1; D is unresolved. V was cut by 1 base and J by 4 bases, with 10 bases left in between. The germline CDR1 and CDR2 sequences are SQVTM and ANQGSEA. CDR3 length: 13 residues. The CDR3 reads CSVEGQEGTEAFF. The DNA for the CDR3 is TGCAGCGTTGAAGGACAAGAAGGCACTGAAGCTTTCTTT.

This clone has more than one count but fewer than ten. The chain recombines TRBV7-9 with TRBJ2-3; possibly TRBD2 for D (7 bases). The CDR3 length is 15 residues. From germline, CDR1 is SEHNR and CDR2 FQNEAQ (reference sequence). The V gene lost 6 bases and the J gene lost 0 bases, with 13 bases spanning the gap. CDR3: CASRREGGSTDTQYF. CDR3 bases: TGTGCCAGCAGGCGTGAGGGGGGGAGCACAGATACGCAGTATTTT.

CDR3: CASSDRENQPQHF. The CDR3 bases are TGTGCCAGCAGTGACAGAGAAAACCAGCCCCAGCATTTT. The chain carries TRBV28 and TRBJ1-5, with a possible D match to TRBD1 (5 bases). V dropped 5 bases and J dropped 7 bases, with 12 bases sitting between them. Germline CDR1 reads MDHEN; CDR2 reads SYDVKM. This CDR3 region has 13 residues.

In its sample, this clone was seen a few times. CDR3 loop: CAWTGDRRYEQYF. DNA of the CDR3: TGTGCCTGGACCGGGGACAGGCGCTACGAGCAGTACTTC. J is TRBJ2-7 and V is TRBV30, with 8 nucleotides matching TRBD1. From germline, CDR1 is GTSNPN and CDR2 SVGIG (reference sequence). Germline trimming cut 4 bases from V and 3 bases from J; bases unmatched to any gene: 5. The length of the CDR3 is 13 residues.

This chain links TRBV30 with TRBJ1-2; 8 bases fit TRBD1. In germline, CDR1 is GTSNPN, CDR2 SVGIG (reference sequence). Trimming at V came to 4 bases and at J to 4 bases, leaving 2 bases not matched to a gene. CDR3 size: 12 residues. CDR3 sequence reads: CAWTGQAYGYTF. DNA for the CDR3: TGTGCCTGGACGGGACAGGCCTATGGCTACACCTTC.

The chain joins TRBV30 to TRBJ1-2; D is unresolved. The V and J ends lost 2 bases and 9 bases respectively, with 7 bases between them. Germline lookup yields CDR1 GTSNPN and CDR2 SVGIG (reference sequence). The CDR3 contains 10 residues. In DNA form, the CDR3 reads TGTGCCTGGAGTCCCGAGAGCTACACCTTC. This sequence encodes CAWSPESYTF.

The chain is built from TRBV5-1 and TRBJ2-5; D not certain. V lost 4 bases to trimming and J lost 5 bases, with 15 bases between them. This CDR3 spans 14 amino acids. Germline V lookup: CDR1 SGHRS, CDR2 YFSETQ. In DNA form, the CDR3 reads TGCGCCAGCAGCCCCGAGTACGGTTTTGAGACCCAGTACTTC. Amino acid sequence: CASSPEYGFETQYF.